This TCR beta chain came from a study of blood T cell repertoires in COVID-19. Study in general: Both acute and convalescent COVID-19 samples were obtained from the United States, Italy and Spain.

CDR1 and CDR2 (germline): MDHEN, SYDVKM. This CDR3 spans 12 amino acids. V shed 10 bases and J 7 bases; nucleotides not matched to a gene: 9. Profiling relied on immunoSEQ multiplex PCR, and the TCRdb table lists in-frame clones only, not all of them. The data contain roughly 200,000 clones, about 88% of them seen just once; the ten biggest clones take up more than 8.5%. The gene calls are TRBV28 and TRBJ1-2; 7 bases align to TRBD1. The sample taken for sequencing was peripheral blood. The source is a woman aged 45-65 years with COVID-19, enrolled during active disease. CDR3 coding DNA: TGTGCCACCTCAGACAGGGTCTCTGGCTACACCTTC. Its protein is CATSDRVSGYTF.